This T cell receptor (beta chain) came from a study of T cells expressing NK-cell markers. For the study at large: With respect to HCMV, most of the eight sequenced donors were seropositive, and one was seronegative.

TCRdb re-called the 5' RACE reads; one entry per CDR3 protein, DNA not given. Listed are approximately 150,000 distinct CDR3 sequences; roughly 12% falls within the top ten. The V gene's germline CDR1 is SEHNR and CDR2 FQNEAQ (reference sequence). This CDR3 has 13 residues. The rearrangement links TRBV7-9 to TRBJ2-1. The material sequenced was blood T cells: a sorted CD56 or NKG2C T cell subset, CD4+ or CD8+ T cells, or bulk PBMC T cells (not recorded which). This TCR was recovered from a man between 18 and 29 years old in good health. The CDR3 here is CASGSATYNEQFF.